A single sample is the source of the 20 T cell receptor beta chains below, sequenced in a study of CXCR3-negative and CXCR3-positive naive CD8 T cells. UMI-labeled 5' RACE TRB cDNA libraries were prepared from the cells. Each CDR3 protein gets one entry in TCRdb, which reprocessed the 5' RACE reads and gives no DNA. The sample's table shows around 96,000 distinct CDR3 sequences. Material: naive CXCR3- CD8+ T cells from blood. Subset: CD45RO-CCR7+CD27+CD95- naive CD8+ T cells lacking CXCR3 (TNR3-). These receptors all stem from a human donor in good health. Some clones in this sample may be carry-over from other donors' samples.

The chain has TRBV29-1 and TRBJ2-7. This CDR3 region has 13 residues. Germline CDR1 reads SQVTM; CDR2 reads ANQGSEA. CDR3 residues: CSVEVGNHYEQYF.

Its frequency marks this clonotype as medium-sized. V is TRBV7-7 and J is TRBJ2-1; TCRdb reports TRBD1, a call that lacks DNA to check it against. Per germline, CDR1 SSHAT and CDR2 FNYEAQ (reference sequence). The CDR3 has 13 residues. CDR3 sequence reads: CASSQEAGHEQFF. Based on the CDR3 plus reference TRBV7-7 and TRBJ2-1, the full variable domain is GAGVSQSPRYKVTKRGQDVTLRCDPISSHATLYWYQQALGQGPEFLTYFNYEAQPDKSGLPSDRFSAERPEGSISTLTIQRTEQRDSAMYRCASSQEAGHEQFFGPGTRLTVL.

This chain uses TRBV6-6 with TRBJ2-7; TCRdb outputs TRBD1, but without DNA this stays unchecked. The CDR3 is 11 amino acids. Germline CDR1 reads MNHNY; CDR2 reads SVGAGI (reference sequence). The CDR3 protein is CASIGHYEQYF.

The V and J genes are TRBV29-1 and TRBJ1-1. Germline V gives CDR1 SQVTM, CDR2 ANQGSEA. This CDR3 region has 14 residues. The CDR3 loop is CSVAPGLEVAEAFF.

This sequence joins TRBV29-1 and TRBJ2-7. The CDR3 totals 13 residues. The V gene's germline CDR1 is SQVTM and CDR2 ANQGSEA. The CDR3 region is CSVEEADSYEQYF.

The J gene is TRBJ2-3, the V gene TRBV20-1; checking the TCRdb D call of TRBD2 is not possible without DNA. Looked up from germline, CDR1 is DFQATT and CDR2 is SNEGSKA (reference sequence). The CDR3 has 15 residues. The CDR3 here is CSARDIAANTDTQYF.

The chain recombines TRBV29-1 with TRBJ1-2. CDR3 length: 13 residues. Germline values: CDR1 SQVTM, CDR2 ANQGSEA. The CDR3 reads CSVESTLNYGYTF.

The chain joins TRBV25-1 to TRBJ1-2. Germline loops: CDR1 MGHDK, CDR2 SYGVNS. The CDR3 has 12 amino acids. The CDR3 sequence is CASSGPAVGYTF.

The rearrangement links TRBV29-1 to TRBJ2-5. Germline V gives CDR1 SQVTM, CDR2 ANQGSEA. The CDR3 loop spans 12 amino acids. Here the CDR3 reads CSAVGWEGTQYF.

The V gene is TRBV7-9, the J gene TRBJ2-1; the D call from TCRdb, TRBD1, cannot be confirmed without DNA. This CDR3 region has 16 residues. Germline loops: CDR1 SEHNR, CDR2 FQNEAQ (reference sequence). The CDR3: CASSLAMGQYYNEQFF.

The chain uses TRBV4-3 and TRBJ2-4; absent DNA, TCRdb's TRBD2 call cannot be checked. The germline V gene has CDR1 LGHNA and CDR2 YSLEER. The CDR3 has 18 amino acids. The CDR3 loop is CASSQDLPGGAIGNIQYF.

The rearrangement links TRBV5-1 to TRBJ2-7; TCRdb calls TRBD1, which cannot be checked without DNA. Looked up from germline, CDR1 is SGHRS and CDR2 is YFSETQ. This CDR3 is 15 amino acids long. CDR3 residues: CASSSSGESSYEQYF.

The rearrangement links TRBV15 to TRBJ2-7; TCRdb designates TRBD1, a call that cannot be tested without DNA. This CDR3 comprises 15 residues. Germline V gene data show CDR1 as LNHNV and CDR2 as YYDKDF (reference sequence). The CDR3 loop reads CATSTARGGSYEQYF.

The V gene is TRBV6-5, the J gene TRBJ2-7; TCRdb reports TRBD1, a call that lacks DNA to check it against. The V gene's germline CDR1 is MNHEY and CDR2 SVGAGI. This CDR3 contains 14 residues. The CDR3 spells CASRVGTSYYEQYF.

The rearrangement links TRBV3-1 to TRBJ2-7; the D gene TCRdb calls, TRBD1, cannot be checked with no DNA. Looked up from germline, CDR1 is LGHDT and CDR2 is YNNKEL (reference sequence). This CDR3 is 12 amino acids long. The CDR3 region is CASGRDPYEQYF.

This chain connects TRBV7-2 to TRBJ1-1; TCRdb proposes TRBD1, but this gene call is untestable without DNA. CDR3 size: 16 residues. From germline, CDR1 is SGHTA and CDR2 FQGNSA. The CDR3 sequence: CASGTLTFRGVTEAFF.

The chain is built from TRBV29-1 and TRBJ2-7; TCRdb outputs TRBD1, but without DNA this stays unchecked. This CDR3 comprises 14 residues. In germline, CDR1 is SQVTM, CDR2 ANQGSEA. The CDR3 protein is CSVRGPGQGYEQYF.

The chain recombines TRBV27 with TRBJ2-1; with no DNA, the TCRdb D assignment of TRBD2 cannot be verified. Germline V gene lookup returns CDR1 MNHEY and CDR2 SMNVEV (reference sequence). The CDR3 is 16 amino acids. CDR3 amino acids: CASSGLAGRSYNEQFF.

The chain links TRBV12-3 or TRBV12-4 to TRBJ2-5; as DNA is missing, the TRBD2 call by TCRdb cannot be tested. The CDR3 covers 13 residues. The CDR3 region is CASSFGPQETQYF.

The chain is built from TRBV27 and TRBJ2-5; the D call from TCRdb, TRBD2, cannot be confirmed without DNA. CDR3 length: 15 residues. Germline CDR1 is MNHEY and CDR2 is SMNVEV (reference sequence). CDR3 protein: CASSLGGGAWETQYF.